The T cell receptor (beta chain) described here comes from a study of response to subunit inactivated influenza vaccine. Regarding the study as a whole: Few new T cells, the authors suggested, are recruited by each seasonal influenza vaccination.

Germline V gene sequence: CDR1 DFQATT, CDR2 SNEGSKA (reference sequence). The CDR3 length is 17 residues. With 2 bases removed from V and 1 base from J, the gap between germline ends came to 15 bases. TCRdb re-called the RT-PCR reads through MiXCR, storing one row per CDR3 protein. This table holds 300,000 to 350,000 distinct CDR3 sequences, approximately 21% found once. Only a few counts were recorded for this clonotype. Its cognate antigen is unknown. The origin of this receptor is a man between 50 and 69 years old who received an inactivated influenza vaccine. This chain links TRBV20-1 with TRBJ2-6; possibly TRBD1 for D (5 bases). The specimen comprised PBMCs from blood, sampled about 20 months after vaccination. The CDR3 bases are TGCAGTGCTAGACCGGCAGGGAAGAGGTCTGGGGCCAACGTCCTGACTTTC. Translated: CSARPAGKRSGANVLTF.